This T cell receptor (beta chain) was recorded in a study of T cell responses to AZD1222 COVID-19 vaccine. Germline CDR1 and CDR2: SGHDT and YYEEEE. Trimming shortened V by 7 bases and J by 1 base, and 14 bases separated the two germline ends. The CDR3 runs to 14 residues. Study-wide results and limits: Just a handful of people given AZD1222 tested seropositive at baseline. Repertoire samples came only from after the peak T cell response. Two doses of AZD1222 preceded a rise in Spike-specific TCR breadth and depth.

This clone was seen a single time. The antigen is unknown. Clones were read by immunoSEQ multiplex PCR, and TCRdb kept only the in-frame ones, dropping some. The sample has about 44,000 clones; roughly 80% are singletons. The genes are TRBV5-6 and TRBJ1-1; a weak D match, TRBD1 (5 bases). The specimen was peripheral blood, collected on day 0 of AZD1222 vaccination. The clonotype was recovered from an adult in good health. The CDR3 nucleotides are TGTGCCAGCTCACAGACGGGGGAGAACACTGAAGCTTTCTTT. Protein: CASSQTGENTEAFF. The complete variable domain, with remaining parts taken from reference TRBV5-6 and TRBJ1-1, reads DAGVTQSPTHLIKTRGQQVTLRCSPKSGHDTVSWYQQALGQGPQFIFQYYEEEERQRGNFPDRFSGHQFPNYSSELNVNALLLGDSALYLCASSQTGENTEAFFGQGTRLTVV.